This TCR beta chain was found in a study of blood T cell repertoires in COVID-19. Background on the study: There were acute and convalescent COVID-19 samples, and they came from the United States, Italy and Spain.

The CDR3 runs 16 residues. The V gene's germline CDR1 is MNHEY and CDR2 SVGAGI. V lost 0 bases, J lost 1 base, and 13 bases lay in between. Participants were aged roughly 18 to 89 years from roughly 25 US areas. This table comes from immunoSEQ multiplex PCR, and its TCRdb copy is limited to in-frame clones, with some not included. The table includes around 250,000 clones, over 80% detected once. The source of this sequence is a human donor in a cohort exposed to, infected with or recovered from COVID-19 (not recorded which). The donor label of this sample is uncertain. This chain links TRBV6-5 with TRBJ2-7, with D tentatively TRBD2 (6 bases). The sequenced sample was PBMCs or T cells enriched from blood (not recorded which). The CDR3, as DNA: TGTGCCAGCAGTTACTCCCTAGGAGGGGAGTCCTACGAGCAGTACTTC. This encodes CASSYSLGGESYEQYF.